The rows below give T cell receptor beta chains drawn from one sample of a study of cytomegalovirus exposure and HLA in healthy donors. Clones were read by immunoSEQ multiplex PCR, and TCRdb kept only the in-frame ones, dropping some. In the table there are approximately 75,000 clones, 60% to 75% of which are singletons. The sample was PBMCs. Receptor source: a man in his forties or fifties in good health and CMV-seropositive. Both conserved end residues are part of each CDR3. The D gene is left open where the match is weak. For some rows the clone size is stated as once, few or many, or as a class when expanded; others skip it.

TRBV10-3	.	.	TRBJ2-4	CAISEIEAHRNIQYF	TGTGCCATCAGTGAGATCGAGGCCCATCGGAACATTCAGTACTTC
TRBV28	.	TRBD1	TRBJ2-7	CASTRTDRVSYEQYF	TGTGCCAGCACCCGCACCGACAGGGTCTCCTACGAGCAGTACTTC
TRBV6-1	.	.	TRBJ2-6	CASSRDSSGANVLTF	TGTGCCAGCAGCCGAGACAGCTCTGGGGCCAACGTCCTGACTTTC
TRBV30	few	.	TRBJ2-7	CAWRNVRLDKNYEQYF	TGTGCCTGGAGAAACGTACGGTTAGACAAAAACTACGAGCAGTACTTC
TRBV29-1	few	.	TRBJ1-1	CSVEDQGEAFF	TGCAGCGTTGAAGATCAGGGGGAAGCTTTCTTT
TRBV9	few	TRBD1	TRBJ2-1	CASSPRDRSYNEQFF	TGTGCCAGCAGCCCCCGGGACAGGTCCTACAATGAGCAGTTCTTC
TRBV20-1	.	.	TRBJ2-4	CSAVKSIQYF	TGCAGTGCTGTGAAGAGCATTCAGTACTTC
TRBV5-4	.	TRBD1	TRBJ1-2	CASSLGTGETGYTF	TGTGCCAGCAGCTTGGGAACAGGGGAAACCGGCTACACCTTC
TRBV5-6	few	.	TRBJ2-2	CASSSDTGTGELFF	TGTGCCAGCAGCTCTGACACAGGGACCGGGGAGCTGTTTTTT
TRBV4-1	.	.	TRBJ1-1	CASSQTGGGFTEAFF	TGCGCCAGCAGTCAAACGGGGGGTGGGTTTACTGAAGCTTTCTTT
TRBV19	.	.	TRBJ1-1	CASIRWAVNTEAFF	TGTGCCAGTATTCGCTGGGCTGTGAACACTGAAGCTTTCTTT
TRBV5-1	few	.	TRBJ1-3	CASSLGGRPSGNTIYF	TGCGCCAGCAGCTTGGGGGGCAGACCATCTGGAAACACCATATATTTT
TRBV6-5	.	.	TRBJ2-2	CASSYSPGGELFF	TGTGCCAGCAGTTACTCGCCAGGCGGGGAGCTGTTTTTT
TRBV2	.	TRBD1	TRBJ1-4	CASSFTHPRGQTNEILFF	TGTGCCAGCAGCTTCACCCACCCTAGGGGGCAAACTAATGAAATACTGTTTTTT
TRBV4-1	.	.	TRBJ2-7	CASSQDGRSYEQYF	TGCGCCAGCAGCCAAGATGGCAGGTCCTACGAGCAGTACTTC
TRBV5-1	.	TRBD2	TRBJ2-3	CASAVAGPSTDTQYF	TGCGCCAGTGCTGTAGCGGGACCTAGCACAGATACGCAGTATTTT
TRBV4-1	few	.	TRBJ2-2	CASTSEGSGRATGELFF	TGCGCCAGCACCAGTGAGGGATCCGGGCGGGCGACCGGGGAGCTGTTTTTT
TRBV6-5	.	TRBD1	TRBJ2-7	CASSPGTGSFEQYF	TGTGCCAGCAGCCCCGGGACAGGGTCGTTCGAGCAGTACTTC
TRBV9	.	TRBD2	TRBJ2-3	CASSIAGGTDTQYF	TGTGCCAGCAGTATTGCGGGGGGAACAGATACGCAGTATTTT
TRBV27	.	.	TRBJ2-7	CASSFQGYEQYF	TGTGCCAGCAGTTTTCAGGGTTACGAGCAGTACTTC
TRBV5-1	.	TRBD2	TRBJ2-4	CASSRGLAGARGKNIQYF	TGCGCCAGCAGCCGGGGACTAGCGGGGGCCCGGGGTAAGAACATTCAGTACTTC
TRBV5-1	.	.	TRBJ2-3	CASREDPDTDTQYF	TGCGCCAGCAGGGAGGACCCAGACACAGATACGCAGTATTTT
TRBV6-5	.	.	TRBJ1-1	CASSPEYMNTEAFF	TGTGCCAGCAGCCCGGAGTACATGAACACTGAAGCTTTCTTT
TRBV18	.	TRBD2	TRBJ2-1	CASSPPGLAGGNEQFF	TGTGCCAGCTCACCACCAGGACTAGCGGGGGGTAATGAGCAGTTCTTC
TRBV2	.	TRBD1	TRBJ1-1	CASSVQGTEAFF	TGTGCCAGCAGTGTACAGGGGACTGAAGCTTTCTTT
TRBV6-1	.	TRBD1	TRBJ2-1	CASSADRGRNEQFF	TGTGCCAGCAGTGCCGACAGGGGGAGGAATGAGCAGTTCTTC
TRBV7-3	once	.	TRBJ1-1	CASSFQVNTEAFF	TGTGCCAGCAGCTTCCAGGTTAACACTGAAGCTTTCTTT
TRBV7-9	.	.	TRBJ1-3	CASSSDRDSGNTIYF	TGTGCCAGCAGCTCAGACCGGGATTCTGGAAACACCATATATTTT
TRBV5-5	.	TRBD1	TRBJ1-4	CASSLAPGQLNEKLFF	TGTGCCAGCAGCTTGGCCCCGGGACAGCTAAATGAAAAACTGTTTTTT
TRBV28	.	.	TRBJ2-7	CASSFLDGTQLYEQYF	TGTGCCAGCAGTTTTCTAGACGGGACACAACTATACGAGCAGTACTTC
TRBV7-2	once	TRBD2	TRBJ2-7	CASSLVASGGREQYF	TGTGCCAGCAGCTTAGTTGCTAGCGGGGGCAGGGAGCAGTACTTC
TRBV7-2	.	.	TRBJ1-1	CASSLTGRGTEAFF	TGTGCCAGCAGCTTAACCGGGAGGGGCACTGAAGCTTTCTTT
TRBV28	many	.	TRBJ1-5	CAAWAGNQPQHF	TGTGCCGCCTGGGCAGGCAATCAGCCCCAGCATTTT
TRBV18	.	.	TRBJ1-1	CASSPASNTEAFF	TGTGCCAGCTCACCAGCGTCGAACACTGAAGCTTTCTTT
TRBV29-1	.	TRBD1	TRBJ2-2	CSVDRDQTGELFF	TGCAGCGTCGACAGGGATCAGACCGGGGAGCTGTTTTTT
TRBV6-6	.	TRBD2	TRBJ2-1	CASSLSLAGGDNEQFF	TGTGCCAGCAGTTTGTCCTTAGCGGGGGGGGACAATGAGCAGTTCTTC
TRBV11-3	few	.	TRBJ2-7	CASIQKQRAAYEQYF	TGTGCCAGTATTCAGAAGCAGAGGGCGGCATACGAGCAGTACTTC
TRBV5-1	.	TRBD1	TRBJ2-5	CASSADRGSSETQYF	TGCGCCAGCAGCGCGGACAGGGGCAGCTCGGAGACCCAGTACTTC
TRBV4-2	.	.	TRBJ2-3	CASSQEMAGATDTQYF	TGTGCCAGCAGCCAAGAAATGGCGGGGGCCACAGATACGCAGTATTTT
TRBV4-1	medium-sized	.	TRBJ1-1	CASSQDRGGSVDTEAFF	TGCGCCAGCAGCCAAGATCGCGGGGGATCGGTAGACACTGAAGCTTTCTTT
TRBV6-5	few	.	TRBJ1-6	CASAPGTLGNSPLHF	TGTGCCAGCGCCCCGGGAACTTTGGGGAATTCACCCCTCCACTTT
TRBV14	.	TRBD1	TRBJ2-2	CASSQAHRGFTGELFF	TGTGCCAGCAGCCAAGCTCACAGGGGATTCACCGGGGAGCTGTTTTTT
TRBV4-1	.	TRBD2	TRBJ2-3	CASSQGGAGGRQGTDTQYF	TGCGCCAGCAGCCAAGGTGGAGCGGGGGGCCGACAGGGCACAGATACGCAGTATTTT